This section outlines one T cell receptor (beta chain) sequence together with its context. What it binds is unknown. V dropped 5 bases and J dropped 2 bases, with 9 bases sitting between them. CDR1 and CDR2 (germline): LNHDA, SQIVND (reference sequence). The length of the CDR3 is 13 residues. The PCR contained 60 Vbeta and 13 Jbeta primers. The repertoire was sequenced with immunoSEQ multiplex PCR; TCRdb's copy has only in-frame clones and lacks some. The sample lists some 83,000 clones, more than 70% occurring once. This entry comes from a study of cytomegalovirus exposure and HLA in healthy donors. Study findings and constraints: Previous analysis showed most TCR beta V segments were productive about 90% or about 30% of the time.

The clonotype comes from a man between 60 and 75 years old in good health and CMV-seronegative. J is TRBJ1-2 and V is TRBV19, with unresolved D. Sequenced sample: PBMCs. CDR3 sequence reads: CASSPGFNYGYTF. For the CDR3, the DNA is TGTGCCAGTAGTCCGGGTTTCAACTATGGCTACACCTTC.